These 8 T cell receptor beta chains share one sample of origin, sequenced in a study of T cell repertoires in Merkel cell carcinoma. This table comes from immunoSEQ multiplex PCR, and its TCRdb copy is limited to in-frame clones, with some not included. Among fewer than 15,000 clones listed, approximately 80% were seen once. The material sequenced was tumor tissue. The receptors here all came from an adult with Merkel cell carcinoma.

V usage is TRBV9 and J usage is TRBJ2-5; 9 bases match TRBD1. The CDR3 extends over 14 amino acids. Per the germline V gene, CDR1 is SGDLS and CDR2 is YYNGEE. With V trimmed by 4 bases and J by 1 base, 2 bases remained unmatched. The CDR3 here is CASSNRGPQETQYF. As DNA, the CDR3 is TGTGCCAGCAGCAACAGGGGGCCCCAAGAGACCCAGTACTTC.

V usage is TRBV27 and J usage is TRBJ1-6, with D uncertain. This CDR3 is 13 amino acids long. In germline, CDR1 is MNHEY, CDR2 SMNVEV (reference sequence). V was pared by 3 bases and J by 4 bases, with 4 bases between. The CDR3 sequence is CASSFFYNSPLHF. CDR3 coding DNA: TGTGCCAGCAGTTTCTTTTATAATTCACCCCTCCACTTT.

The rearrangement joins TRBV5-4 to TRBJ1-1; 9 bases align to TRBD1. Germline values: CDR1 SGHNT, CDR2 YYREEE (reference sequence). The CDR3 spans 13 residues. The trim removed 4 bases at V and 5 bases at J, leaving 3 bases unmatched. The chain's CDR3 is CASSGTGKTEAFF. The DNA for the CDR3 is TGTGCCAGCAGCGGGACAGGGAAGACTGAAGCTTTCTTT.

The chain couples TRBV28 to TRBJ1-2; weak D call: TRBD1 (6 bases). Germline CDR1 and CDR2: MDHEN and SYDVKM. The CDR3 extends over 14 amino acids. Trimming removed 8 bases at V and 9 bases at J, with 22 bases between. The CDR3 DNA sequence: TGTGCCAGCCAGTTTTGGCAGGGGACGGGGAGCTACACCTTC. This translates into CASQFWQGTGSYTF.

V and J are TRBV19 and TRBJ1-2; D gene unclear. CDR1 is LNHDA, CDR2 SQIVND, per germline (reference sequence). The length of the CDR3 is 11 residues. V lost 8 bases and J 4 bases, leaving 8 bases between the germline ends. The CDR3 DNA sequence: TGTGCCAGTCATGGGGTCTATGGCTACACCTTC. Residues: CASHGVYGYTF.

This chain links TRBV6-5 with TRBJ1-3; a weak D match, TRBD1 (5 bases). This CDR3 is 14 amino acids long. Trimming cost V 4 bases and J 1 base, with 8 bases left between them. CDR1 is MNHEY, CDR2 SVGAGI, per germline. CDR3 sequence (DNA): TGTGCCAGCAGTTTATCAGGGTCTGGAAACACCATATATTTT. It codes for CASSLSGSGNTIYF.

V gene TRBV10-3 combines with J gene TRBJ1-1; possible D gene TRBD1, 6 bases. This CDR3 is 16 amino acids long. CDR1 ENHRY and CDR2 SYGVKD come from the germline V gene. Between the trimmed V and J ends, which lost 3 bases and 0 bases, there was a span of 14 bases. The CDR3 sequence: CAISDRGLPLNTEAFF. The CDR3 nucleotides are TGTGCCATCAGTGACAGGGGACTTCCTTTGAACACTGAAGCTTTCTTT.

In its sample, this clone is medium-sized. The chain uses TRBV10-3 and TRBJ1-1; TRBD1 agrees at 8 bases. The CDR3 runs to 13 residues. From germline, CDR1 is ENHRY and CDR2 SYGVKD. The junction had 3 bases not matched to a gene; V was cut back by 4 bases and J by 5 bases. Here the CDR3 reads CAISGTGRTEAFF. DNA for the CDR3: TGTGCCATCAGTGGGACAGGGAGGACTGAAGCTTTCTTT.